These 5 T cell receptor beta chains originate from one sample sequenced in a study of tissue T cells after allogeneic stem cell transplantation. Profiling relied on immunoSEQ multiplex PCR, and the TCRdb table lists in-frame clones only, not all of them. The sample has 250 to 350 clones; approximately 52% are singletons. Sequenced input: skin. The source of these receptors is a female BALB/c mouse in good health. The mouse line has the MHC haplotype H2-d.

This clone rates as hyperexpanded. Gene names and germline refer to mouse. The CDR3 end lies 1 residue beyond the end of the read and is filled in from the germline J gene. This chain joins TRBV20 and TRBJ2-2, with D possibly matching TRBD2 (5 bases). CDR1 GFQATS and CDR2 STVNSAI come from the germline V gene. The V end lost 0 bases, the J end lost 0 bases, and 5 bases lay between the germline ends. There are 14 residues in the CDR3. CDR3 DNA (partial): TGTGGTGCTAGGGACTGGGCAAACACCGGGCAGCTCTAC. Its translation: CGARDWANTGQLY. The full CDR3 protein is CGARDWANTGQLYF.

Comment on this clone: Gene names refer to mouse genes. The CDR3 goes on 1 residue after the read ends, and that part is filled in from the germline J gene. V gene TRBV19 combines with J gene TRBJ2-2; D is ambiguous. V dropped 1 base and J dropped 4 bases, with 2 bases sitting between them. Per germline, CDR1 FNHDT and CDR2 SITEND (reference sequence). This CDR3 comprises 12 residues. CDR3 sequence reads: CASSITTGQLYF. The covered CDR3 bases are TGTGCCAGCAGTATAACCACCGGGCAGCTCTAC.

Comments on this clone: Mouse names are used for the genes. This CDR3 reads CASSWGNYAEQFF. CDR3 DNA (partial): TGTGCCAGCAGCTGGGGTAACTATGCTGAGCAGTTC. The chain has TRBV5 and TRBJ2-1, with TRBD2 as a possible D gene (5 bases). The sequence runs out 1 residue before the end of the CDR3; the remainder is reconstructed from the germline J gene. Germline-derived CDR1 and CDR2 are LGHNA and YNLKQL (reference sequence). Trimming cost V 5 bases and J 0 bases, with 5 bases left between them. The CDR3 totals 13 residues.

A word on this clone: Mouse names are used for the genes. The read ends 1 residue before the CDR3 terminus; that terminus is restored from the germline J gene. The V and J genes are TRBV19 and TRBJ2-4; TRBD1 matches 9 bases. Trimming took 4 bases from V and 6 from J; bases not matched to a gene: 3. In germline, CDR1 is FNHDT, CDR2 SITEND (reference sequence). This CDR3 comprises 13 residues. The covered CDR3 bases are TGTGCCAGCAGTTCCGGGACAGGGAACACCTTGTAC. The encoded protein is CASSSGTGNTLY. In full, the CDR3 is CASSSGTGNTLYF.

As to this clone: Mouse names are used for the genes. The read terminates 1 residue before the CDR3 end, so the remaining end is supplied by the germline J gene. V gene TRBV3 combines with J gene TRBJ2-1; TRBD1 agrees at 7 bases. CDR1 and CDR2 (germline): SNHLY, FYNGKV (reference sequence). V gave up 4 bases and J gave up 2 bases; unmatched junction bases: 11. The CDR3 covers 17 residues. The CDR3 sequence is CASSSFPRDSDYAEQFF. The covered CDR3 bases are TGTGCCAGCAGCTCATTCCCCCGGGACAGTGACTATGCTGAGCAGTTC.